This paragraph covers one T cell receptor (beta chain) sequence. Its antigen is still unknown. The CDR3 extends 3 residues past the end of the read, so its final part is completed from the germline J gene. Germline CDR1 reads LNHDA; CDR2 reads SQIVND (reference sequence). The CDR3 extends over 14 amino acids. V dropped 8 bases and J dropped 1 base, with 14 bases sitting between them. The data originate from a study of Tregs in tolerant kidney transplant recipients. Regarding the study as a whole: Changing PCR primers prevented nucleotide comparison between some patients' samples.

Mixed chimerism was transient after nonmyeloablative marrow transplants from related graft donors. The method was immunoSEQ multiplex PCR; TCRdb's version includes in-frame clones alone and lacks a portion of them. Its clone listing holds around 32,000 clones. The origin of this receptor is a human patient who received a combined kidney and bone marrow transplant. Part of the T cells may come from the graft donor. The sequenced sample was CD4+ T cells from blood (PBMCs), obtained 24 months after the transplant. The rearrangement joins TRBV19 to TRBJ1-1; a possible D gene is TRBD1 (6 bases). CDR3 region: CASQGPRRNTEAFF. The part of the CDR3 DNA that was read is TGTGCCAGTCAGGGGCCTAGGAGGAACACTGAA.